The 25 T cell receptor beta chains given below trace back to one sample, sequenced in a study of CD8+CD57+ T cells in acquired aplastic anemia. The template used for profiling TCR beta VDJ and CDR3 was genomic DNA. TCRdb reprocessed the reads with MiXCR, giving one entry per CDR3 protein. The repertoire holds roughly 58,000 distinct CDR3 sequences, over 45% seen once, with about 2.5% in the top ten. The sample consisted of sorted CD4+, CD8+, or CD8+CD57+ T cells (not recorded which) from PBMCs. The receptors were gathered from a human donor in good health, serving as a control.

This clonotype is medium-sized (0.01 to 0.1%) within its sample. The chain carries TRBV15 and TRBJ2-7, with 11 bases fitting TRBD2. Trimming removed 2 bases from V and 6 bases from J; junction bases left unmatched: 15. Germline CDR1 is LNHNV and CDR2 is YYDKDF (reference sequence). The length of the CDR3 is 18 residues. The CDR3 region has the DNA TGTGCCACCAGCAGACCCTCCGGTCTAGCGGGAGGAGTCGGCGAGCAGTACTTC. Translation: CATSRPSGLAGGVGEQYF.

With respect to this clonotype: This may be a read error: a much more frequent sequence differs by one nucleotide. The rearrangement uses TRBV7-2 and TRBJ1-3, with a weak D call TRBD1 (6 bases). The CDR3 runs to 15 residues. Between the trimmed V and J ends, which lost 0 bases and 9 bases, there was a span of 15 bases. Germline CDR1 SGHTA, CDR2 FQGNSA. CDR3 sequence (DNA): TGTGCCAGCAGCTTAGCAACAGGGCCACCTAGCACCATATATTTT. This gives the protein CASSLATGPPSTIYF.

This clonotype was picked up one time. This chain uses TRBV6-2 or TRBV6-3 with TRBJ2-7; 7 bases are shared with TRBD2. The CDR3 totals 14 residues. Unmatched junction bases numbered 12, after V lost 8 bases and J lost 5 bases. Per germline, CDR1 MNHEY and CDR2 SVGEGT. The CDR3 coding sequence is TGTGCCAGCGTACCGGAACTAGCGTTCGACGAGCAGTACTTC. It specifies CASVPELAFDEQYF.

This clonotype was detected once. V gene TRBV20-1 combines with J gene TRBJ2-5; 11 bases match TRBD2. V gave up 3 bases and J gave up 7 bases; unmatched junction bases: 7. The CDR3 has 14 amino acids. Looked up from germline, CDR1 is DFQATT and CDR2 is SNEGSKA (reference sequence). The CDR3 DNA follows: TGCAGTGCTAGGATAGCGGGAGGGAGGGGGACCCAGTACTTC. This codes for CSARIAGGRGTQYF.

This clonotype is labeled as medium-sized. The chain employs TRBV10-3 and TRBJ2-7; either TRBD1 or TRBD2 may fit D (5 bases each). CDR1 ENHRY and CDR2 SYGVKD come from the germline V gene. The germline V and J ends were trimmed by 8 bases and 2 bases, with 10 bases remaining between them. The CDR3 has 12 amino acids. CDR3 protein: CAIGDQAYEQYF. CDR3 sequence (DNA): TGTGCCATCGGGGACCAAGCCTACGAGCAGTACTTC.

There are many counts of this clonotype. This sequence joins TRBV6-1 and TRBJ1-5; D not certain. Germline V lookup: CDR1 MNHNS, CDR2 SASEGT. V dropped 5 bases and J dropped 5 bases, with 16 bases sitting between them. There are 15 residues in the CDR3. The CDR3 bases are TGTGCCAGCAGTCCCCAACCAGCAAGGGATCAGCCCCAGCATTTT. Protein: CASSPQPARDQPQHF.

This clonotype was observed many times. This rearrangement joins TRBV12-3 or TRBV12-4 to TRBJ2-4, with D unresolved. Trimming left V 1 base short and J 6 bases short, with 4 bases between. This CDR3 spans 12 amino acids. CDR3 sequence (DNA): TGTGCCAGCAGTTTAGGAGTAAACATTCAGTACTTC. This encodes CASSLGVNIQYF.

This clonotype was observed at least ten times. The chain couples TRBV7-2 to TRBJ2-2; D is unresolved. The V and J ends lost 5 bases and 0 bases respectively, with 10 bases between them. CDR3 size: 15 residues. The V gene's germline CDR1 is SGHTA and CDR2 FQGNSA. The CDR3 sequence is CASSRWGSNTGELFF. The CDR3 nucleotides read TGTGCCAGCAGCCGATGGGGTTCGAACACCGGGGAGCTGTTTTTT.

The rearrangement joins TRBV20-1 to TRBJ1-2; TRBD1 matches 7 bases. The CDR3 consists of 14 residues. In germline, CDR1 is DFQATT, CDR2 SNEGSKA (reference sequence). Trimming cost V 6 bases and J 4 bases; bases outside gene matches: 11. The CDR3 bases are TGCAGTGCGACCTGGAGACAGGGTGGCTATGGCTACACCTTC. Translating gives CSATWRQGGYGYTF.

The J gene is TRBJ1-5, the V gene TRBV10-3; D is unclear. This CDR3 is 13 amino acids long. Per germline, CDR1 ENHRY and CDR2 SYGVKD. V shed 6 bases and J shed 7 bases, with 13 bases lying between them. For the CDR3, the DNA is TGTGCCATCAGGCGTGAACTGCACCAGCCCCAGCATTTT. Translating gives CAIRRELHQPQHF.

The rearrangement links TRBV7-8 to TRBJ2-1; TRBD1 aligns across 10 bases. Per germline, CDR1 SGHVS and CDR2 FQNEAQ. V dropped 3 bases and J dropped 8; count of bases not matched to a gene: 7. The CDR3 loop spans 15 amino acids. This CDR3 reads CASSLTGGVSDEQFF. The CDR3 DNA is TGTGCCAGCAGCTTGACAGGGGGCGTTTCCGATGAGCAGTTCTTC.

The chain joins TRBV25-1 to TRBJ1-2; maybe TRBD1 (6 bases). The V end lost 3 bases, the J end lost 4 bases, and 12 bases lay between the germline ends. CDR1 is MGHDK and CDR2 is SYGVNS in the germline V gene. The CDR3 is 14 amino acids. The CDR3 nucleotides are TGTGCCAGCAGTGAGTTCGGACAGAGCTATGGCTACACCTTC. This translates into CASSEFGQSYGYTF.

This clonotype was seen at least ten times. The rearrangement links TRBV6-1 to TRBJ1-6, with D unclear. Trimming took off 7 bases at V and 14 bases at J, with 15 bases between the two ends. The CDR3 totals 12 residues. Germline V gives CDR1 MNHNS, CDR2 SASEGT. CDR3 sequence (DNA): TGTGCCAGCACCGAGGGCGATCGGGCCCTCCACTTT. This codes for CASTEGDRALHF.

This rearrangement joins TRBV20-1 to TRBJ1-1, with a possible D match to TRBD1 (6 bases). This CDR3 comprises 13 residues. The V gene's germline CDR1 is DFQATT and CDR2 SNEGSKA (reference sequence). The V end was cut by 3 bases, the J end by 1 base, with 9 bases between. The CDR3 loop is CSASGQQNTEAFF. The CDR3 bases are TGCAGTGCTAGTGGACAGCAGAACACTGAAGCTTTCTTT.

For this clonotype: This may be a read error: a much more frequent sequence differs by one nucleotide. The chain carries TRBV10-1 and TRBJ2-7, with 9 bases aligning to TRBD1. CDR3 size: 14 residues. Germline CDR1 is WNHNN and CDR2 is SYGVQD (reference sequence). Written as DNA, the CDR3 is TGTGCCAGCAGCCCCCGACAGGGGGTCGACGAGCGGTACTTC. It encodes CASSPRQGVDERYF.

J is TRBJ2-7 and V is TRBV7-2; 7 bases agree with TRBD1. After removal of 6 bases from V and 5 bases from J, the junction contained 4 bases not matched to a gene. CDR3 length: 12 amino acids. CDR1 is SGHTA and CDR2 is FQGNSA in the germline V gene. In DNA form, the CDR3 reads TGTGCCAGCAGGAGGGGGCTAGACGAGCAGTACTTC. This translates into CASRRGLDEQYF.

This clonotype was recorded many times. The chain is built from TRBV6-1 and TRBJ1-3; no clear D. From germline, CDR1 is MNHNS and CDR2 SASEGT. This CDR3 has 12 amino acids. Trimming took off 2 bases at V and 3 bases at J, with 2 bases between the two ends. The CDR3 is CASSELGNTIYF. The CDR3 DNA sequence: TGTGCCAGCAGTGAACTTGGAAACACCATATATTTT.

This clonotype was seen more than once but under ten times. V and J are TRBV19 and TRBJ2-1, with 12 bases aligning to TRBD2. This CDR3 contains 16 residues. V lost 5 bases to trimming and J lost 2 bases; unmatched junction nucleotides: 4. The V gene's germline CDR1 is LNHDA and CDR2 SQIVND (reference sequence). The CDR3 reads CASSVASGRAYNEQFF. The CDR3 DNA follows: TGTGCCAGTAGTGTCGCTAGCGGGAGGGCCTACAATGAGCAGTTCTTC. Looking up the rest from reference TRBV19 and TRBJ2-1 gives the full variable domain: DGGITQSPKYLFRKEGQNVTLSCEQNLNHDAMYWYRQDPGQGLRLIYYSQIVNDFQKGDIAEGYSVSREKKESFPLTVTSAQKNPTAFYLCASSVASGRAYNEQFFGPGTRLTVL.

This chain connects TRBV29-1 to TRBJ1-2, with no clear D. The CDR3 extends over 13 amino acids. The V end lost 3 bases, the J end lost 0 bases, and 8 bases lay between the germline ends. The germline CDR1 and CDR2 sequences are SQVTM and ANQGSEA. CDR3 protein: CSVDIPTNYGYTF. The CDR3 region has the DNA TGCAGCGTTGACATTCCCACTAACTATGGCTACACCTTC.

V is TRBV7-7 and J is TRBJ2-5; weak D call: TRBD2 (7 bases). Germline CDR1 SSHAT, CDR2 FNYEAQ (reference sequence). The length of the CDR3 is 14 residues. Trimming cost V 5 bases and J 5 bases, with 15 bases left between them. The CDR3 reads CASSEGGGRETQYF. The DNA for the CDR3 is TGTGCCAGCAGCGAAGGGGGGGGCCGGGAGACCCAGTACTTC.

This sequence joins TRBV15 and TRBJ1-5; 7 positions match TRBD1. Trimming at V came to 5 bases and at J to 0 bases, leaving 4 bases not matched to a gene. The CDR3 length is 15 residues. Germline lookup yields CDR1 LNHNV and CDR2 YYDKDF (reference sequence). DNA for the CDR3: TGTGCCACCAGCTGGACAGGTGATAGCAATCAGCCCCAGCATTTT. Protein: CATSWTGDSNQPQHF.

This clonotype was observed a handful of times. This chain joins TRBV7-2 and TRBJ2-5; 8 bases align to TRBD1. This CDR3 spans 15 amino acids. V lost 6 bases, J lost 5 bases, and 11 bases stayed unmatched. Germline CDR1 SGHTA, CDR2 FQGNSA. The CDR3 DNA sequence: TGTGCCAGCAGGACCCAGGGGGCATTCGGGGAGACCCAGTACTTC. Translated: CASRTQGAFGETQYF.

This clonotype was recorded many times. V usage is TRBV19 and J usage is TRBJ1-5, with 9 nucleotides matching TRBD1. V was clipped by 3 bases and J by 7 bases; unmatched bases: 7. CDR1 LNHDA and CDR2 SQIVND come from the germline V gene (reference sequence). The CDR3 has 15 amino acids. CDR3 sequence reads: CASSILGQGSQPQHF. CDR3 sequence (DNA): TGTGCCAGTAGTATCCTCGGACAGGGGAGCCAGCCCCAGCATTTT.

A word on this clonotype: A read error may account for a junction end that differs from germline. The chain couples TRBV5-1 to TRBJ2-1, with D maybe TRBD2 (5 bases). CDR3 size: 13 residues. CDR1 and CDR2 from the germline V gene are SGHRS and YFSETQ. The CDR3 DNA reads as TGCGCTAGCAGAGAGCAGGTGGTCGGGGAGCAGCTCTTC. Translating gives CASREQVVGEQLF.

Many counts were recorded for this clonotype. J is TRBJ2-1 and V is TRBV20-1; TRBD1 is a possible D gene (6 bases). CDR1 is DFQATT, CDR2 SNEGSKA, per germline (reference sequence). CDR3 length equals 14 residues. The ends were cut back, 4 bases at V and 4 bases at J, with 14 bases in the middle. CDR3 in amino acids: CSANGQQPYNEQFF. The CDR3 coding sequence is TGCAGTGCTAACGGACAGCAACCTTACAATGAGCAGTTCTTC.